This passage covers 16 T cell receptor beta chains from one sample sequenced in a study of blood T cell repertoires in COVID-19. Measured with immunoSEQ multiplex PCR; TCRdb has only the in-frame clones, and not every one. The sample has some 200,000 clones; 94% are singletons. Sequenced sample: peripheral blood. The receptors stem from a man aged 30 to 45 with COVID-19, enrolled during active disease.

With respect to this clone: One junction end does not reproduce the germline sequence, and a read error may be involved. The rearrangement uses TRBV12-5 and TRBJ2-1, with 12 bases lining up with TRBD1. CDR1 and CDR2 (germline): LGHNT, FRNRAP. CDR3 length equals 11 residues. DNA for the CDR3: TGTGCTAGTGGACCTCGGGACAGGGGGCTCTTC. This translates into CASGPRDRGLF.

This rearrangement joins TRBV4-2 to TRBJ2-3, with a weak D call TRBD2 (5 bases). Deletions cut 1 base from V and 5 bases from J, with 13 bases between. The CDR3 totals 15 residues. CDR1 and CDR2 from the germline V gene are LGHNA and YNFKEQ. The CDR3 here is CASSQGPHGEDTQYF. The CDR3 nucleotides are TGTGCCAGCAGCCAAGGGCCCCACGGGGAAGATACGCAGTATTTT.

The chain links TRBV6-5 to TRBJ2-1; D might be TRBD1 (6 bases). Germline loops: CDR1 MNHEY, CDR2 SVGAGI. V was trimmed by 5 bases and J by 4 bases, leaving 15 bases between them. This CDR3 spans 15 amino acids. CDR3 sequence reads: CASSQQGFQYNEQFF. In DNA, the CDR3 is TGTGCCAGCAGTCAACAGGGTTTTCAGTACAATGAGCAGTTCTTC.

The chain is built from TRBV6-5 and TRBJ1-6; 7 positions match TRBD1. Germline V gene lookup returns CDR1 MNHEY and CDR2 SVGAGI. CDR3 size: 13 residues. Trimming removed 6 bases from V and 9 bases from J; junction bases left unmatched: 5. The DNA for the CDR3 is TGTGCCAGCAGGGTTCCAGGGGGTTCACCCCTCCACTTT. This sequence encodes CASRVPGGSPLHF.

CDR3 sequence (DNA): TGTGCCAGCAGTTCCCGGGACAGTAACAATGAGCAGTTCTTC. Amino acids: CASSSRDSNNEQFF. The V call is TRBV6-5, the J call TRBJ2-1, with 7 bases that match TRBD1. V trimming: 4 bases; J trimming: 5 bases; junction bases outside the gene matches: 5. The CDR3 has 14 amino acids. Germline V gene lookup returns CDR1 MNHEY and CDR2 SVGAGI.

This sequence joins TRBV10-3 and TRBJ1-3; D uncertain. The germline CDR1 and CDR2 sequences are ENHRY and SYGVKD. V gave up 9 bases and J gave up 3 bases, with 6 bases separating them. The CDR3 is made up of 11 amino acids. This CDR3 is CAISRGNTIYF. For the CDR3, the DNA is TGTGCCATTAGCCGTGGAAACACCATATATTTT.

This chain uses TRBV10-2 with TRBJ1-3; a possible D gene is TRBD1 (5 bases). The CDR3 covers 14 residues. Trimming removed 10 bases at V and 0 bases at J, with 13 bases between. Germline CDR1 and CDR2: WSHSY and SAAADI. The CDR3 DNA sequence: TGCGCCACTTCGAAGGGGTCCTCTGGAAACACCATATATTTT. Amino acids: CATSKGSSGNTIYF.

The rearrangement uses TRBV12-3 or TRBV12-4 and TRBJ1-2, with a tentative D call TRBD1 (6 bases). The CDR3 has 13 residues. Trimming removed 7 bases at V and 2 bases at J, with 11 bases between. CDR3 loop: CASNRDTNYGYTF. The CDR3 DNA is TGTGCCAGCAACCGGGACACCAACTATGGCTACACCTTC.

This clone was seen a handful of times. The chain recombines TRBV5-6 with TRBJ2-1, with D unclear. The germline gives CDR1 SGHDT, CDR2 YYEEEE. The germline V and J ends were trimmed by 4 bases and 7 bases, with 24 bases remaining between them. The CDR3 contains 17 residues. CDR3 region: CASSEIREWAKENEQFF. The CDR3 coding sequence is TGTGCCAGCAGCGAGATAAGAGAGTGGGCTAAGGAAAATGAGCAGTTCTTC.

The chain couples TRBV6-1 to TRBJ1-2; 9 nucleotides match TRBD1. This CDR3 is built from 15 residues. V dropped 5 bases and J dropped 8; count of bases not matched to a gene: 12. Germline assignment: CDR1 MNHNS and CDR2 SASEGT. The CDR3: CASSTGQGALWGYTF. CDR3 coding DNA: TGTGCCAGCAGTACGGGACAGGGAGCCCTTTGGGGCTACACCTTC.

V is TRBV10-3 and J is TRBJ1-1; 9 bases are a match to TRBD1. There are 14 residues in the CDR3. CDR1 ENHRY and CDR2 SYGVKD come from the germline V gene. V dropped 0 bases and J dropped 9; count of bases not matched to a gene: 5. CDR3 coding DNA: TGTGCCATCAGTGAGTCGGGACAGGGAAAAAAAGCTTTCTTT. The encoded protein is CAISESGQGKKAFF.

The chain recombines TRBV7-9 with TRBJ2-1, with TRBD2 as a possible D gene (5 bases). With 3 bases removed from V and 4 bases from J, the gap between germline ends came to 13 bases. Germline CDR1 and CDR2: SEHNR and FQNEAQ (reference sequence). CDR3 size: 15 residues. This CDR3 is CASSLLASQYNEQFF. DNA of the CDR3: TGTGCCAGCAGCTTGCTAGCCTCGCAATACAATGAGCAGTTCTTC.

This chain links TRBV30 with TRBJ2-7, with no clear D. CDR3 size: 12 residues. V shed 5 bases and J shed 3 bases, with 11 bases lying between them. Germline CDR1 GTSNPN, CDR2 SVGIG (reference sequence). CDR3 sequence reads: CAWSLTNYEQYF. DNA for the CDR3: TGTGCCTGGTCCCTTACTAACTACGAGCAGTACTTC.

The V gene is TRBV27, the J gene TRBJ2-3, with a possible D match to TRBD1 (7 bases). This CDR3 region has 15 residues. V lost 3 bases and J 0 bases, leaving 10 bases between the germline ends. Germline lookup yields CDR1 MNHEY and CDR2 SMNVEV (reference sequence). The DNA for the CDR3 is TGTGCCAGCAGTTTGGAGGGGGCCAGCACAGATACGCAGTATTTT. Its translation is CASSLEGASTDTQYF.

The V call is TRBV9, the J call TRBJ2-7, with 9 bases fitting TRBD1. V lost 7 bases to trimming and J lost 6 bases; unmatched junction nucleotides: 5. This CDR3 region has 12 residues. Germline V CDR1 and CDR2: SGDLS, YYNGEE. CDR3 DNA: TGTGCCAGCTCGGGACAGGGAGGCGAGCAGTACTTC. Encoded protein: CASSGQGGEQYF.

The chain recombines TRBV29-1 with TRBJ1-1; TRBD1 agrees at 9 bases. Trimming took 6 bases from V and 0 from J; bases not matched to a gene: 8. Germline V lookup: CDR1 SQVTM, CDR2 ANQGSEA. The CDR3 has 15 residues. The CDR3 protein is CSVRQGGNLNTEAFF. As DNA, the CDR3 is TGCAGCGTACGACAGGGGGGGAATTTGAACACTGAAGCTTTCTTT.